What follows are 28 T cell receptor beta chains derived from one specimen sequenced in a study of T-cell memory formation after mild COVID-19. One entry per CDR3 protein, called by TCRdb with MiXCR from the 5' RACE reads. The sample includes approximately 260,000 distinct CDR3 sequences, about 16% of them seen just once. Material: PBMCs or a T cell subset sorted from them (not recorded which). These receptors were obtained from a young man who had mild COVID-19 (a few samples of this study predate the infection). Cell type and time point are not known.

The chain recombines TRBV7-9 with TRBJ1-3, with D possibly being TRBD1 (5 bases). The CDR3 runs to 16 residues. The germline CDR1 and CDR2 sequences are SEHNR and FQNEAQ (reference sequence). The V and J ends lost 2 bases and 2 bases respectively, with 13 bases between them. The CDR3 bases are TGTGCCAGCAGCTTACAGTATCAGGGTACTGGAAACACCATATATTTT. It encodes CASSLQYQGTGNTIYF.

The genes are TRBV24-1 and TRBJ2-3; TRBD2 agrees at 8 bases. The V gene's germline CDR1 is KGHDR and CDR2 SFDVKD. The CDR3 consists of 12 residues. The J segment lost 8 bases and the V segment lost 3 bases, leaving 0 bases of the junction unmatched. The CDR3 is CATSDRGGTQYF. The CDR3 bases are TGTGCCACCAGTGATCGGGGGGGTACGCAGTATTTT.

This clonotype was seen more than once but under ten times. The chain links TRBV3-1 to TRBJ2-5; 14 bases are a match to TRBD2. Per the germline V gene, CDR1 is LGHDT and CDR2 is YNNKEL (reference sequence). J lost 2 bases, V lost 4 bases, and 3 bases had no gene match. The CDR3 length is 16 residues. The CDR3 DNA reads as TGTGCCAGCAGCCCCGGACTAGCGGGGGGTCAAGAGACCCAGTACTTC. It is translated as CASSPGLAGGQETQYF.

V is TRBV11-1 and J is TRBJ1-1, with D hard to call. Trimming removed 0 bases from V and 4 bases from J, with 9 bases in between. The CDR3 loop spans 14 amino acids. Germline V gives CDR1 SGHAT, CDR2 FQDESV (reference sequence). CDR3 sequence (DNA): TGTGCCAGCAGCTTAGCAGGGCTTGGCACTGAAGCTTTCTTT. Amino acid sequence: CASSLAGLGTEAFF.

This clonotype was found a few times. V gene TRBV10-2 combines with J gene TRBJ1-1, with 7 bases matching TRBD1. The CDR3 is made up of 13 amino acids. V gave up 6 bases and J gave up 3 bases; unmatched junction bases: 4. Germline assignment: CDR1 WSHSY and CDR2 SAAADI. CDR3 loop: CASRQGRDTEAFF. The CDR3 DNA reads TGCGCCAGCAGACAGGGGCGGGACACTGAAGCTTTCTTT.

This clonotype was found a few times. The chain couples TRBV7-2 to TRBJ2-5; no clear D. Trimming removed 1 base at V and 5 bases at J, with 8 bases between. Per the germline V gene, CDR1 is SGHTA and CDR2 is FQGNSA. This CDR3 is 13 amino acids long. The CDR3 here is CASSLVLRETQYF. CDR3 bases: TGTGCCAGCAGCTTAGTGCTGCGTGAGACCCAGTACTTC.

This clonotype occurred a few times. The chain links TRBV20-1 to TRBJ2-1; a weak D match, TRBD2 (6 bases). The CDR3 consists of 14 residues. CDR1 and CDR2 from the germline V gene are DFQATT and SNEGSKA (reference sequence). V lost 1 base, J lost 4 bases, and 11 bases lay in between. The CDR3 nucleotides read TGCAGTGCTAGAGTCGCGGGACGATACAATGAGCAGTTCTTC. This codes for CSARVAGRYNEQFF.

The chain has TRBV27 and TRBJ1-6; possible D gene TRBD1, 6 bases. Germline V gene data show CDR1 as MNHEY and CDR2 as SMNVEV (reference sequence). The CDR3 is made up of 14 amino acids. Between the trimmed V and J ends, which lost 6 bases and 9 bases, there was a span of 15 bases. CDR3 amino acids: CASRMGALRSPLHF. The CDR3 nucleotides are TGTGCCAGCAGAATGGGGGCGCTTCGTTCACCCCTCCACTTT.

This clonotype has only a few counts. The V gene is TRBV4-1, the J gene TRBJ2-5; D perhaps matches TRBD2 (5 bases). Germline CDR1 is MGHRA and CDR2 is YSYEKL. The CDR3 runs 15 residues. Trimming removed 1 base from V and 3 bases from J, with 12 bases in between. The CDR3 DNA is TGCGCCAGCAGCCAAGCGGACTGGGCGAAAGAGACCCAGTACTTC. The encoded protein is CASSQADWAKETQYF.

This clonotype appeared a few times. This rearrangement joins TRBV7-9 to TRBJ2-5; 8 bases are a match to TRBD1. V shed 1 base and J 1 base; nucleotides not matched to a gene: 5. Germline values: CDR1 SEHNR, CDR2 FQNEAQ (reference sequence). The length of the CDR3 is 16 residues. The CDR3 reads CASSLGDRGFQETQYF. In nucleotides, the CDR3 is TGTGCCAGCAGCTTAGGTGACAGGGGTTTCCAAGAGACCCAGTACTTC.

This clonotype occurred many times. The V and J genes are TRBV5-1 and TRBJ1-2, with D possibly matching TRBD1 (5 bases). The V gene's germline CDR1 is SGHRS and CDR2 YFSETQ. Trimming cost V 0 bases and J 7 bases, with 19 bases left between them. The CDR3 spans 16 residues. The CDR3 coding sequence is TGCGCCAGCAGCTTGGCGGGGCGTTTCACCCCCTTTGGCTACACCTTC. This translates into CASSLAGRFTPFGYTF.

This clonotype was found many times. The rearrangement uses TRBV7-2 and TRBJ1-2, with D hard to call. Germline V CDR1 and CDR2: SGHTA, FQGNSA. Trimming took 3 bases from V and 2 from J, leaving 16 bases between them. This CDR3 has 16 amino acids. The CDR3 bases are TGTGCCAGCAGCTTCGCAGTTCGAGGAAACAACTATGGCTACACCTTC. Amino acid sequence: CASSFAVRGNNYGYTF. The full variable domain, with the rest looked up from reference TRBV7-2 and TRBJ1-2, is GAGVSQSPSNKVTEKGKDVELRCDPISGHTALYWYRQSLGQGLEFLIYFQGNSAPDKSGLPSDRFSAERTGGSVSTLTIQRTQQEDSAVYLCASSFAVRGNNYGYTFGSGTRLTVV.

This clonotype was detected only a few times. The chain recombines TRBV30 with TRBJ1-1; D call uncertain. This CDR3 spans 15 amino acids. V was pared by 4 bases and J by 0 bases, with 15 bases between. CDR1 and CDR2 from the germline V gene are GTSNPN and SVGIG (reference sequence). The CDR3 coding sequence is TGTGCCTGGAAACAGATCCTAGCTATGAACACTGAAGCTTTCTTT. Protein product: CAWKQILAMNTEAFF.

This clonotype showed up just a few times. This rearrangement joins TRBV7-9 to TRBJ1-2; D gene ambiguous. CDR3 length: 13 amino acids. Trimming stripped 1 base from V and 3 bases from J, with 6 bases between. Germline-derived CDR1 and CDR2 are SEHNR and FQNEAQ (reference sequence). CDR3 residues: CASSLGQYYGYTF. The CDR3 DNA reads TGTGCCAGCAGCTTAGGACAATACTATGGCTACACCTTC.

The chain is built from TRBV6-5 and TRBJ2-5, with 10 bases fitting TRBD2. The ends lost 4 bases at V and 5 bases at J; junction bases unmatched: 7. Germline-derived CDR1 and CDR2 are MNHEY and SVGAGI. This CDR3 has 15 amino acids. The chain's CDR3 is CASSSVSGGLETQYF. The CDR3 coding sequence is TGTGCCAGCAGTTCCGTTAGCGGGGGGCTGGAGACCCAGTACTTC.

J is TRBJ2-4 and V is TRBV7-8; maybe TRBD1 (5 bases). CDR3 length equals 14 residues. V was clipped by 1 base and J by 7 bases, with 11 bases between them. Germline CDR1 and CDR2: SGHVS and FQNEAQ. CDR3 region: CASSLVARQNIQYF. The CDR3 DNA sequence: TGTGCCAGCAGCTTAGTGGCAAGACAGAACATTCAGTACTTC.

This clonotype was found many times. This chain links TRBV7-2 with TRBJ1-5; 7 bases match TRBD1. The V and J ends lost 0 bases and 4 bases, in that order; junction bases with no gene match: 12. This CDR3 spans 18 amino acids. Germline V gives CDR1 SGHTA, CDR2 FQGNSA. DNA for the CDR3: TGTGCCAGCAGCTTAGCTGGGGGGGCTGCCAGGGGGAATCAGCCCCAGCATTTT. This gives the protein CASSLAGGAARGNQPQHF.

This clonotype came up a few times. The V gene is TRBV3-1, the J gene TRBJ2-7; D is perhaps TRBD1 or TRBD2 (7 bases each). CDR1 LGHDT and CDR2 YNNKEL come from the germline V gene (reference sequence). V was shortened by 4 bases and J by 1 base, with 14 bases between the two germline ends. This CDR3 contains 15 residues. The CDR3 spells CASSPGRGGSYEQYF. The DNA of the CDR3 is TGTGCCAGCAGCCCCGGCAGGGGGGGGTCCTACGAGCAGTACTTC.

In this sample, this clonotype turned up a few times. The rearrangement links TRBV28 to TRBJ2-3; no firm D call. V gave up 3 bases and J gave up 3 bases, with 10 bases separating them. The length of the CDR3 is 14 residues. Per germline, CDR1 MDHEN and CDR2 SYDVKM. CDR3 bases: TGTGCCAGCAGTTTGGTCCCTAGAACAGATACGCAGTATTTT. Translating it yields CASSLVPRTDTQYF.

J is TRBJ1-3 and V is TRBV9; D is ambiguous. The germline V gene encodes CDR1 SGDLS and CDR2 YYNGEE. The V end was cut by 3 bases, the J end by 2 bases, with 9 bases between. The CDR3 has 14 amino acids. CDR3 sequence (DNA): TGTGCCAGCAGCGCCCAAATAGCTGGAAACACCATATATTTT. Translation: CASSAQIAGNTIYF.

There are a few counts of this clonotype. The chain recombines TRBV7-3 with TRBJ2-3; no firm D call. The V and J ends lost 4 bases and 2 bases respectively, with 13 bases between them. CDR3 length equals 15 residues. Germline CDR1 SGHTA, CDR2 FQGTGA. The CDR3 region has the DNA TGTGCCAGCAGCTCCCGTGGCAGATTCACAGATACGCAGTATTTT. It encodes CASSSRGRFTDTQYF.

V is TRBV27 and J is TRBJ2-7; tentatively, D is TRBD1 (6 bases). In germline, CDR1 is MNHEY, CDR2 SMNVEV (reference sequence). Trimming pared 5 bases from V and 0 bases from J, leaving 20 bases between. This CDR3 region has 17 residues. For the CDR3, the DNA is TGTGCCAGCAGTCCCCACCCCAGGGGCTTGGGCTCCTACGAGCAGTACTTC. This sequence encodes CASSPHPRGLGSYEQYF.

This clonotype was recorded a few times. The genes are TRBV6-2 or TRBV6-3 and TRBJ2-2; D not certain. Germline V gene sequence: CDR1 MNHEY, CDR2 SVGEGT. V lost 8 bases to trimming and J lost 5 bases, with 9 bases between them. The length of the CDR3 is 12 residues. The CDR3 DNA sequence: TGTGCCAGCGCGACGGTGACCGGGGAGCTGTTTTTT. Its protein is CASATVTGELFF.

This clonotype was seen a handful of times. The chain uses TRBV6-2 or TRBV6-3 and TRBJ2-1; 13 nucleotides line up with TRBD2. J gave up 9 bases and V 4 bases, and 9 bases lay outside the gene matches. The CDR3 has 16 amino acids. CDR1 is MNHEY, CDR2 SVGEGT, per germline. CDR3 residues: CASSFTSGGALSEQFF. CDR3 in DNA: TGTGCCAGCAGTTTCACTAGCGGGGGGGCTTTGTCTGAGCAGTTCTTC.

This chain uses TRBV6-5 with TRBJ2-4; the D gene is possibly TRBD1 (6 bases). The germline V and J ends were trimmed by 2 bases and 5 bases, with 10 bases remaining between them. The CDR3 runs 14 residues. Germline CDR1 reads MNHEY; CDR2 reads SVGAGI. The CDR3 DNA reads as TGTGCCAGCAGTTACCGGACAGCGGAAAACATTCAGTACTTC. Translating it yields CASSYRTAENIQYF.

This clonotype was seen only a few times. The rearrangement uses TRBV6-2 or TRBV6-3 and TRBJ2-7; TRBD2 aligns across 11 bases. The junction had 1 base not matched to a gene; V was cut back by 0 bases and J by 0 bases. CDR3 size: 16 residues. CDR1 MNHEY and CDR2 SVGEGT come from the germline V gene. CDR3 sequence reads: CASSYSTSGVSYEQYF. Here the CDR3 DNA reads TGTGCCAGCAGTTACTCGACTAGCGGGGTCTCCTACGAGCAGTACTTC.

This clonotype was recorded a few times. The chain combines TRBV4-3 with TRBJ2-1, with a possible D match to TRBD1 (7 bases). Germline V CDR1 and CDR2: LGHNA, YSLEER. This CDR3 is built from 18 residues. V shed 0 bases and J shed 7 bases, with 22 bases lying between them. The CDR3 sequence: CASSQDPEPGRGENEQFF. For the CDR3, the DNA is TGCGCCAGCAGCCAAGATCCAGAACCTGGCAGGGGGGAGAATGAGCAGTTCTTC.

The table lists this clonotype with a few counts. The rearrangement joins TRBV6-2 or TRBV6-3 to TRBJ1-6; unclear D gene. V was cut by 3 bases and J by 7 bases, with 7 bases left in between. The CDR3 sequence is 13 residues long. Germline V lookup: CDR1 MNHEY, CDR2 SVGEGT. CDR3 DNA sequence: TGTGCCAGCAGTTATAGGCGGAATTCACCCCTCCACTTT. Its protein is CASSYRRNSPLHF.